This TCR beta chain was captured by sequencing in a study of blood T cell repertoires in COVID-19. J gave up 8 bases and V 0 bases, and 2 bases lay outside the gene matches. CDR3 length: 13 residues. Per germline, CDR1 SGHAT and CDR2 FQNNGV. The table lists this clone with a count of one. Clones were read by immunoSEQ multiplex PCR, and TCRdb kept only the in-frame ones, dropping some. Of 150,000 to 250,000 clones in the sample, approximately 86% were seen once. Participants came from some 23 US areas, aged roughly 18 to 100 years. The source material was PBMCs or T cells enriched from blood (not recorded which). This receptor was identified in a young woman who had recovered from COVID-19. The chain uses TRBV11-2 and TRBJ1-2; 8 nucleotides line up with TRBD1. Written as DNA, the CDR3 is TGTGCCAGCAGCTTAGACAGGGGGCGAGGCTACACCTTC. This sequence encodes CASSLDRGRGYTF.